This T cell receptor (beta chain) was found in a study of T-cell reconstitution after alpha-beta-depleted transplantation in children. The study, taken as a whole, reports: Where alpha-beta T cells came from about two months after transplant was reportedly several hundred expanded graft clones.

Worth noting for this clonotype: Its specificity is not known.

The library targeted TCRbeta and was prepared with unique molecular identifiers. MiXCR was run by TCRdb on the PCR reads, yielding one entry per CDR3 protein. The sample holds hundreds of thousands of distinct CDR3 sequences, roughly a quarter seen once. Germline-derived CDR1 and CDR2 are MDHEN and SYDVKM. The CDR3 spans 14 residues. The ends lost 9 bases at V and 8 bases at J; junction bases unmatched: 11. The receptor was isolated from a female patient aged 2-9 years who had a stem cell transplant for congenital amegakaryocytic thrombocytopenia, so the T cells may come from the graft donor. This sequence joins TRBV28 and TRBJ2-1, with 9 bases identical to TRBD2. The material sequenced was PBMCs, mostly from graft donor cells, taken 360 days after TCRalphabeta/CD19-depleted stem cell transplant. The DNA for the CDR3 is TGTGCCAGTCAACGGGCTAGCGGGATATATGAGCAGTTCTTC. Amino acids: CASQRASGIYEQFF.